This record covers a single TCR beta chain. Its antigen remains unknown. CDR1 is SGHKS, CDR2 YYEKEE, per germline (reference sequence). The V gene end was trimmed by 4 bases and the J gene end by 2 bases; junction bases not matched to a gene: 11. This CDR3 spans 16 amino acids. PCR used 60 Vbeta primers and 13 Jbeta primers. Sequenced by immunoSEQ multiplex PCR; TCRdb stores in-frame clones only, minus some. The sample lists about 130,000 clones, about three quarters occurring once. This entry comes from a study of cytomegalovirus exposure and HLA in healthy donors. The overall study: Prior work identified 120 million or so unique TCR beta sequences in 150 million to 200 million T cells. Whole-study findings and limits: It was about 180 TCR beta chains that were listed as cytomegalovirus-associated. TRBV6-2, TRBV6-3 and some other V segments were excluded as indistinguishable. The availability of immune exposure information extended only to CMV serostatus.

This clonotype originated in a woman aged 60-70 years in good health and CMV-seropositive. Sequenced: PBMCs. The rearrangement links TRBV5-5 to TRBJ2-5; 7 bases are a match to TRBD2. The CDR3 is CASSALLANGQETQYF. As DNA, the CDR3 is TGTGCCAGCAGCGCCCTACTAGCGAATGGGCAAGAGACCCAGTACTTC.